This T cell receptor beta chain originates from a study of T cells after yellow fever vaccination (dated by TCRdb to between 2017 and 2020). Study-level background: Libraries from fractions with low cell numbers were prepared with the SMART-Seq v4 Ultra Low Input RNA kit. Bulk PBMC replicates and cell subsets were isolated from blood drawn at multiple timepoints before and after both primary and secondary immunization. Two healthy male donors, one aged 18 to 30 and one aged 30 to 39 years, were included in the cohort. To follow T-cell clones before and after both primary and booster YFV17D yellow fever vaccination, bulk TCR alpha and beta repertoires underwent longitudinal sequencing. On the study overall, not on this receptor specifically: Computational filtering was required because FACS-sorted repertoires could contain abundant contaminating clonotypes from the bulk population. Most clones expanded after primary vaccination were re-detected after the booster (96% of CD4 and about 88% of CD8), suggesting broad memory maintenance. The secondary T-cell response was weaker than the primary response but faster, peaking on day 5 instead of day 15. A small share of clonotypes occurred in both CD4 and CD8 compartments, likely arising from convergent recombination. Because the study included only two donors, the extent to which the findings can be generalized is limited.

This clonotype was recorded at least ten times. Its recognized antigen is unknown. No much larger clone exists at a distance of one base, and base qualities are not known. Sequenced on an Illumina NovaSeq 6000. TCR cDNA was synthesized by 5'RACE template switching, through which a universal primer site and unique molecular identifiers were introduced. Priming of cDNA synthesis was performed from both the TCR alpha and TCR beta constant segments. Libraries were amplified in two PCR steps, with sample barcodes and sequencing adapters added in the second step. Sequencing of libraries was performed on Illumina HiSeq 2500 (2x100 bp) or NovaSeq (2x150 bp). The published analysis was carried out like this. Demultiplexing of reads and collapsing into UMI consensus sequences were performed with MIGEC, and V(D)J alignment was carried out with MiXCR. Using edgeR on replicate PBMC samples, clonotypes were called vaccine-responding if FDR was below 0.01 and the log2 fold change was above 5 up to day 15. Each bulk clonotype received a CD4 or CD8 identity based on whether the sequenced CD4 or CD8 repertoire contained that clonotype at higher abundance. The public reads were reprocessed in TCRdb via fastp at Q25 and MiXCR, keeping in-frame beta chains. Rows are combined by CDR3 protein, so each entry shows the most common genes and DNA. TCRdb assigned the V and J calls; the authors' analysis was not used. The table for this sample lists some 240,000 distinct CDR3 sequences; roughly 3% of them were counted only once. Roughly 3.2% of the sample belongs to the ten largest clones.

Read against the paper, the sample's treatment or condition label means: live attenuated yellow fever vaccine strain. A standard Ficoll-Paque protocol was used to isolate PBMCs from peripheral blood. Dynabeads CD4 and CD8 positive selection kits were used to isolate CD4 and CD8 T-cell fractions. TriZol was used to extract RNA from bulk PBMCs, CD4 and CD8 fractions, and dextramer-positive and dextramer-negative fractions. This sample comprised CD4+ T cells sorted from PBMCs, obtained 10 days after the yellow fever booster vaccination. The clonotype comes from a man younger than 30 who received the YFV17D yellow fever vaccine.

The nucleotides read TGTGCCAGCAGCTTAGAACGTGGCCCAGGGACCCAGTACTTC. Protein translation: CASSLERGPGTQYF. The rearrangement joined TRBV7-2 to TRBJ2-5, with no D gene named confidently. The CDR3, cysteine through phenylalanine, is 14 amino acids long. Here the CDR3 DNA is all that survives: 42 bases in frame from base 1. The germline ends are 13 bases apart after V is trimmed by 1 base and J by 7 bases. According to the germline V gene, CDR1 reads SGHTA and CDR2 reads FQGNSA.